Listed below are T cell receptor beta chains from one sample, sequenced in a study of cytomegalovirus exposure and HLA in healthy donors. The data were produced by immunoSEQ multiplex PCR, yet TCRdb's version contains in-frame clones alone and is incomplete. In the table there are around 64,000 clones, 60% to 80% of which are singletons. Material for sequencing was PBMCs. The receptors originated from a woman aged 25-40 years in good health and CMV-seropositive. The CDR3 runs from the conserved cysteine through the conserved F or W. D genes are given only for firm matches. Size is stated for part of the rows, as once, few or many counts, or as a class when the clone is expanded.

TRBJ2-7	.	TRBD2	TRBV10-2	TGCGCCAGCAGTGAGTCGACGAGTCTAGCGGAAGTCAAGAGCTACGAGCAGTACTTC	CASSESTSLAEVKSYEQYF
TRBJ2-1	.	TRBD2	TRBV19	TGTGCCAGTAGTCCCAGAGGGACTAGCGGGAGCAATGAGCAGTTCTTC	CASSPRGTSGSNEQFF
TRBJ2-7	.	TRBD2	TRBV28	TGTGCCAGCAGTTTCGGGACTAGCTCCTACGAGCAGTACTTC	CASSFGTSSYEQYF
TRBJ1-5	.	.	TRBV4-3	TGCGCCAGCAGCCAGTCCGGGAGTAGCAATCAGCCCCAGCATTTT	CASSQSGSSNQPQHF
TRBJ2-3	few	.	TRBV30	TGTGCCTGGAGTGTACCGCGGAGGACAGATACGCAGTATTTT	CAWSVPRRTDTQYF
TRBJ1-1	.	.	TRBV29-1	TGCAGCGTTGAGCAGAAACAGGGATTGAACACTGAAGCTTTCTTT	CSVEQKQGLNTEAFF
TRBJ1-2	.	TRBD1	TRBV6-5	TGTGCCAGCAGTCCGACAGGGTATGGCTACACCTTC	CASSPTGYGYTF
TRBJ1-5	.	.	TRBV28	TGTGCCAGCAGTTTCGGGACTAGTTATCAGCCCCAGCATTTT	CASSFGTSYQPQHF
TRBJ1-4	.	.	TRBV6-1	TGTGCCAGCAGTGTCAGGCCGTCAACTAATGAAAAACTGTTTTTT	CASSVRPSTNEKLFF
TRBJ1-2	.	TRBD1	TRBV7-3	TGTGCCAGCAGCCCCCTGAGGGGGCAACATGGCTACACCTTC	CASSPLRGQHGYTF